This T cell receptor beta chain was sequenced during a study of blood T cell repertoires in COVID-19. The protocol was immunoSEQ multiplex PCR, while the TCRdb copy is restricted to in-frame clones and leaves out a portion. The table has 45,000 to 55,000 clones, less than 85% seen once. The V and J ends lost 5 bases and 4 bases, in that order; junction bases with no gene match: 12. This CDR3 region has 17 residues. Germline lookup yields CDR1 KGHSH and CDR2 LQKENI. The receptor comes from a human donor in a cohort sampled during active COVID-19. Sequenced sample: peripheral blood. The V and J genes are TRBV18 and TRBJ2-3; 10 nucleotides match TRBD1. As DNA, the CDR3 is TGTGCCAGCTCAAACCACCCCGGGACAGGGGTGGCAGATACGCAGTATTTT. It yields the protein CASSNHPGTGVADTQYF.